This T cell receptor (beta chain) came from a study of PD-L1 blockade in urothelial cancer. Study-wide background: Prior exposure to chemotherapy in patients amounted to 0 to 3 regimens received. Blood analysis occurred 3 weeks (second dose) and 6 weeks after treatment start. Each blood sample yielded a median of 141,255 T cells.

Spiked synthetic TCR analogs estimated absolute template abundance per PCR. Generated by immunoSEQ multiplex PCR, the TCRdb table keeps only in-frame clones and is missing some. The sample includes tens of thousands of clones, approximately 81% seen only once; the top ten take approximately 15%. V trimming: 0 bases; J trimming: 4 bases; junction bases outside the gene matches: 6. Germline CDR1 is SGDLS and CDR2 is YYNGEE. This CDR3 has 15 residues. Time point here: pretreatment peripheral blood. V gene TRBV9 combines with J gene TRBJ1-2; 7 positions agree with TRBD1. The input for sequencing was PBMCs, taken around atezolizumab (anti-PD-L1) treatment. This TCR was recovered from a man between 60 and 75 years old with urothelial cancer. CDR3 protein: CASSVEAGGGYGYTF. The CDR3 nucleotides are TGTGCCAGCAGCGTAGAGGCAGGGGGAGGCTATGGCTACACCTTC.